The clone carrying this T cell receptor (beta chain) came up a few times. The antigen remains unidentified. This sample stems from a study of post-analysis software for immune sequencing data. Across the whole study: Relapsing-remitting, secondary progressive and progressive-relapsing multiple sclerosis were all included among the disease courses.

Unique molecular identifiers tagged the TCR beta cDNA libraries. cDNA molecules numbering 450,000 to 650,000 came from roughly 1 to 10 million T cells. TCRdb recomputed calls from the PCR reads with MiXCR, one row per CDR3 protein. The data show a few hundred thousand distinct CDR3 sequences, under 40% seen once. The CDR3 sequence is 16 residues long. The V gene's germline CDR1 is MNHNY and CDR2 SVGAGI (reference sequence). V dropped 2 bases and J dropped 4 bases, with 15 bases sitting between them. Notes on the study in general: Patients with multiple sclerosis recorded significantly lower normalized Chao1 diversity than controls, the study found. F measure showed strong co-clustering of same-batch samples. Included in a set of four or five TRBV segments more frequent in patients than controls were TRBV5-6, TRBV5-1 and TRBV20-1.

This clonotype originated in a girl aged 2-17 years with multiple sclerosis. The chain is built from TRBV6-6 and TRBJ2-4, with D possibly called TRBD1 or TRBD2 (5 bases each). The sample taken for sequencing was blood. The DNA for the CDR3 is TGTGCCAGCAGTTACAGGGCAGGGAGTTCAAAAAACATTCAGTACTTC. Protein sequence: CASSYRAGSSKNIQYF.